This T cell receptor beta chain was recorded in a study of blood T cell repertoires in COVID-19. Study in general: Samples came from the United States, Italy and Spain, spanning acute and convalescent COVID-19. T cells, B-cell-depleted T cells, or PBMCs provided the cDNA or gDNA that served as material.

Looked up from germline, CDR1 is LNHDA and CDR2 is SQIVND (reference sequence). Trimming removed 2 bases from V and 1 base from J, with 12 bases in between. CDR3 size: 16 residues. Methods used by the authors: The assay estimated nucleated cells by amplifying reference gene primers. Method: immunoSEQ multiplex PCR; TCRdb's copy keeps in-frame clones and lacks some. V, J and clone size reflect that table, while D and trimming were determined from the DNA. The data hold 140,000 or so clones, with 65% to 85% observed a single time. Sequencing input: peripheral blood. This TCR was recovered from a woman aged 45-65 years with acute or convalescent COVID-19. This chain uses TRBV19 with TRBJ1-5; possible D gene TRBD1, 5 bases. DNA for the CDR3: TGTGCCAGTAGTATAAGCGGGGGAATAAGCAATCAGCCCCAGCATTTT. Its translation is CASSISGGISNQPQHF.